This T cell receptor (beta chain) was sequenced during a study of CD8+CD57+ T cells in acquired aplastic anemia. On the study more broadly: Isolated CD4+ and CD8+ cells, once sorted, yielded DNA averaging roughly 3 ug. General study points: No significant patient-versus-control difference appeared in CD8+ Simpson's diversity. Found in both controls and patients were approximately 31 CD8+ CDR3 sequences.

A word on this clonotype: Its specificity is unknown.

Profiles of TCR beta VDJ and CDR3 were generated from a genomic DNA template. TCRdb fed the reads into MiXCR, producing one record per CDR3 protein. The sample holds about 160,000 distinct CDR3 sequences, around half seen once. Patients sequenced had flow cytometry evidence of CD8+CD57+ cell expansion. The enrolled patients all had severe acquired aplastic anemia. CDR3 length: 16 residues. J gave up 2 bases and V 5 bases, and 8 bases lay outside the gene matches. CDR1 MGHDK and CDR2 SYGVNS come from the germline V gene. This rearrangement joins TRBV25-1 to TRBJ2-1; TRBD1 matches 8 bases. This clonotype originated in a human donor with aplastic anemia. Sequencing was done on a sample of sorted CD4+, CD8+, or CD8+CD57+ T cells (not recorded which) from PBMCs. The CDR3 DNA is TGTGCCAGCAGTTACGGGACAGGAGTACCCTACAATGAGCAGTTCTTC. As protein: CASSYGTGVPYNEQFF.